What follows are 32 T cell receptor beta chains derived from one specimen sequenced in a study of PD-L1 blockade in urothelial cancer. TCRdb's copy holds only in-frame clones and misses some; the assay was immunoSEQ multiplex PCR. Of about 80,000 clones listed, roughly nine tenths are singletons. The sample here was PBMCs, taken around atezolizumab (anti-PD-L1) treatment. The receptors here all came from a woman in her sixties or seventies with urothelial cancer.

This chain links TRBV18 with TRBJ1-4; a weak D match, TRBD1 (6 bases). CDR1 is KGHSH and CDR2 is LQKENI in the germline V gene. V lost 3 bases, J lost 4 bases, and 12 bases lay in between. This CDR3 has 15 amino acids. Written as DNA, the CDR3 is TGTGCCAGCTCACCGTTACAGGGTTTTAATGAAAAACTGTTTTTT. Translated: CASSPLQGFNEKLFF. The whole variable domain, filled in from reference TRBV18 and TRBJ1-4, reads NAGVMQNPRHLVRRRGQEARLRCSPMKGHSHVYWYRQLPEEGLKFMVYLQKENIIDESGMPKERFSAEFPKEGPSILRIQQVVRGDSAAYFCASSPLQGFNEKLFFGSGTQLSVL.

Only a few counts were recorded for this clone. The chain uses TRBV7-8 and TRBJ1-1; a possible D gene is TRBD1 (5 bases). Germline CDR1 reads SGHVS; CDR2 reads FQNEAQ. The CDR3 runs 14 residues. Deletions cut 6 bases from V and 4 bases from J, with 15 bases between. CDR3 sequence (DNA): TGTGCCAGCAGTCCGGCGGGGGGAAGCACTGAAGCTTTCTTT. It translates to CASSPAGGSTEAFF.

V usage is TRBV29-1 and J usage is TRBJ2-1; 9 bases line up with TRBD2. Germline CDR1 and CDR2: SQVTM and ANQGSEA. This CDR3 is built from 12 residues. V shed 8 bases, J shed 6 bases, and the junction held 5 bases outside the gene matches. CDR3 DNA sequence: TGCAGCCCACGGACTAGCGCCAATGAGCAGTTCTTC. Translation: CSPRTSANEQFF.

The chain is built from TRBV5-1 and TRBJ1-2, with a weak D call TRBD1 (5 bases). The length of the CDR3 is 16 residues. Germline V gene sequence: CDR1 SGHRS, CDR2 YFSETQ. Trimming left V 0 bases short and J 5 bases short, with 17 bases between. The CDR3 nucleotides are TGCGCCAGCAGCTTGGCCCCCGGGGGGAGGGCATATGGCTACACCTTC. Translating gives CASSLAPGGRAYGYTF.

This clone was found once. The chain uses TRBV28 and TRBJ1-1, with D uncertain. The CDR3 extends over 14 amino acids. Trimming pared 0 bases from V and 6 bases from J, leaving 11 bases between. Germline lookup yields CDR1 MDHEN and CDR2 SYDVKM. DNA for the CDR3: TGTGCCAGCAGTTTATGGGCGGGGAGAGCTGAAGCTTTCTTT. The encoded protein is CASSLWAGRAEAFF.

This clone was counted a single time. The chain employs TRBV27 and TRBJ1-1; the match to TRBD1 covers 8 bases. Germline V gives CDR1 MNHEY, CDR2 SMNVEV (reference sequence). The CDR3 is 16 amino acids. Unmatched junction bases numbered 11, after V lost 3 bases and J lost 5 bases. CDR3 DNA sequence: TGTGCCAGCAGTTTGGTGACAGGGGCCCCTCTTACTGAAGCTTTCTTT. It codes for CASSLVTGAPLTEAFF.

The chain combines TRBV7-8 with TRBJ1-1; 7 nucleotides align to TRBD1. V lost 5 bases, J lost 0 bases, and 9 bases stayed unmatched. This CDR3 is built from 16 residues. Germline V CDR1 and CDR2: SGHVS, FQNEAQ. The CDR3 sequence: CASSPMSGTVNTEAFF. The DNA for the CDR3 is TGTGCCAGCAGCCCAATGTCCGGGACAGTGAACACTGAAGCTTTCTTT. Combining the CDR3 with reference TRBV7-8 and TRBJ1-1 gives the whole variable domain GAGVSQSPRYKVAKRGQDVALRCDPISGHVSLFWYQQALGQGPEFLTYFQNEAQLDKSGLPSDRFFAERPEGSVSTLKIQRTQQEDSAVYLCASSPMSGTVNTEAFFGQGTRLTVV.

The rearrangement joins TRBV5-1 to TRBJ2-1; 8 bases agree with TRBD1. Unmatched junction bases numbered 7, after V lost 4 bases and J lost 4 bases. The CDR3 sequence is 15 residues long. Germline loops: CDR1 SGHRS, CDR2 YFSETQ. Here the CDR3 DNA reads TGCGCCAGCAGCACTCAGGGGGCGGGGTACAATGAGCAGTTCTTC. This codes for CASSTQGAGYNEQFF.

The chain uses TRBV4-1 and TRBJ1-6; TRBD1 aligns across 8 bases. V shed 3 bases and J 6 bases; nucleotides not matched to a gene: 4. CDR1 is MGHRA and CDR2 is YSYEKL in the germline V gene. The CDR3 is 15 residues long. Here the CDR3 reads CASSQQGAINSPLHF. DNA for the CDR3: TGCGCCAGCAGCCAGCAGGGGGCGATTAATTCACCCCTCCACTTT.

The V gene is TRBV7-8, the J gene TRBJ2-5, with TRBD2 matching 11 bases. Germline CDR1 and CDR2: SGHVS and FQNEAQ. The CDR3 is 18 amino acids. Germline trimming cut 1 base from V and 3 bases from J; bases unmatched to any gene: 10. The CDR3 DNA reads TGTGCCAGCAGCTTAGTACTAGCGGGAGTAGGTAGTAAAGAGACCCAGTACTTC. As protein: CASSLVLAGVGSKETQYF.

J is TRBJ2-2 and V is TRBV11-2; TRBD1 is a possible D gene (5 bases). The V gene lost 5 bases and the J gene lost 5 bases, with 21 bases spanning the gap. CDR3 size: 17 residues. Germline V CDR1 and CDR2: SGHAT, FQNNGV. The CDR3 loop reads CASSRPNWQGDTGELFF. CDR3 nucleotides: TGTGCCAGCAGCCGCCCGAATTGGCAGGGCGATACCGGGGAGCTGTTTTTT.

This chain links TRBV5-6 with TRBJ1-4; the match to TRBD1 covers 7 bases. CDR3 length equals 15 residues. In germline, CDR1 is SGHDT, CDR2 YYEEEE. V lost 5 bases, J lost 6 bases, and 10 bases stayed unmatched. The CDR3 region is CASRLPGQRDEKLFF. The CDR3 DNA is TGTGCCAGCAGGCTACCGGGACAGAGAGATGAAAAACTGTTTTTT.

The rearrangement links TRBV9 to TRBJ1-2; 9 positions match TRBD1. Per the germline V gene, CDR1 is SGDLS and CDR2 is YYNGEE. CDR3 length equals 14 residues. J was trimmed by 4 bases and V by 5 bases; bases with no gene match: 6. CDR3 residues: CASSSQGASYGYTF. DNA for the CDR3: TGTGCCAGCAGTTCACAGGGGGCTTCCTATGGCTACACCTTC.

Written as DNA, the CDR3 is TGTGCCAGCAGCCAGGGACATCTTTCTGGCTACACCTTC. Its protein product is CASSQGHLSGYTF. The V and J genes are TRBV7-9 and TRBJ1-2; TRBD1 is a possible D gene (6 bases). With 5 bases removed from V and 7 bases from J, the gap between germline ends came to 14 bases. The CDR3 extends over 13 amino acids. Looked up from germline, CDR1 is SEHNR and CDR2 is FQNEAQ (reference sequence).

V usage is TRBV25-1 and J usage is TRBJ1-3, with 9 bases lining up with TRBD1. The CDR3 runs to 14 residues. The trim removed 6 bases at V and 4 bases at J, leaving 4 bases unmatched. Germline V gives CDR1 MGHDK, CDR2 SYGVNS. The CDR3 loop reads CASRDRGSGNTIYF. The CDR3 nucleotides read TGTGCCAGCAGGGACAGGGGTTCGGGAAACACCATATATTTT.

V is TRBV5-1 and J is TRBJ2-7; 12 bases are a match to TRBD2. The V and J ends lost 7 bases and 8 bases, in that order; junction bases with no gene match: 7. Germline CDR1 and CDR2: SGHRS and YFSETQ. The CDR3 covers 13 residues. DNA of the CDR3: TGCGCCAGCTCCTCCGGGACTAGCGGGCAGCAGTACTTC. Its protein is CASSSGTSGQQYF.

The CDR3 loop is CATSSGQGRNTIYF. The CDR3 DNA reads TGTGCCACCAGCAGTGGGCAGGGTAGAAACACCATATATTTT. V and J are TRBV15 and TRBJ1-3; a weak D match, TRBD1 (5 bases). The CDR3 consists of 14 residues. CDR1 and CDR2 from the germline V gene are LNHNV and YYDKDF (reference sequence). Trimming removed 3 bases from V and 5 bases from J, with 11 bases in between.

The chain uses TRBV19 and TRBJ2-7, with D perhaps TRBD1 (6 bases). Germline CDR1 is LNHDA and CDR2 is SQIVND (reference sequence). The CDR3 runs to 14 residues. Trimming shortened V by 6 bases and J by 3 bases, and 15 bases separated the two germline ends. CDR3 residues: CASSQGTGSYEQYF. CDR3 in DNA: TGTGCCAGTAGCCAGGGAACAGGGAGCTACGAGCAGTACTTC.

This sequence joins TRBV7-9 and TRBJ1-4, with 8 positions matching TRBD1. The germline CDR1 and CDR2 sequences are SEHNR and FQNEAQ (reference sequence). J gave up 2 bases and V 10 bases, and 6 bases lay outside the gene matches. The CDR3 sequence is 14 residues long. DNA for the CDR3: TGTGCCACCGCCAGGGGGCAGACTAATGAAAAACTGTTTTTT. Residues: CATARGQTNEKLFF.

The chain carries TRBV20-1 and TRBJ2-7, with 8 bases identical to TRBD2. The CDR3 extends over 11 amino acids. Germline V CDR1 and CDR2: DFQATT, SNEGSKA (reference sequence). The junction had 0 bases not matched to a gene; V was cut back by 5 bases and J by 3 bases. CDR3 nucleotides: TGCAGTGCTCGGGGGGGCTACGAGCAGTACTTC. Translated: CSARGGYEQYF.

The rearrangement links TRBV13 to TRBJ2-1, with 10 bases matching TRBD2. The V gene's germline CDR1 is PRHDT and CDR2 FYEKMQ (reference sequence). V shed 5 bases and J 7 bases; nucleotides not matched to a gene: 14. The CDR3 loop spans 17 amino acids. The CDR3 DNA reads as TGTGCCAGCAGCCAAATCTCAAGCGGGGGGGCCGGGAATGAGCAGTTCTTC. It translates to CASSQISSGGAGNEQFF.

The rearrangement joins TRBV7-6 to TRBJ2-1; perhaps TRBD1 as D (6 bases). Germline CDR1 SGHVS, CDR2 FNYEAQ. Trimming stripped 5 bases from V and 3 bases from J, with 11 bases between. The CDR3 totals 14 residues. The CDR3 sequence: CASSRTVFYNEQFF. The CDR3 DNA is TGTGCCAGCAGCCGGACAGTGTTCTACAATGAGCAGTTCTTC.

The table lists this clone with a count of one. V gene TRBV28 combines with J gene TRBJ2-1; TRBD2 matches at 8 bases. The CDR3 is 17 residues long. Germline-derived CDR1 and CDR2 are MDHEN and SYDVKM. V lost 3 bases, J lost 4 bases, and 11 bases stayed unmatched. CDR3: CASSFWEAGGNYNEQFF. CDR3 DNA sequence: TGTGCCAGCAGTTTTTGGGAGGCGGGAGGAAATTACAATGAGCAGTTCTTC.

This rearrangement joins TRBV6-5 to TRBJ2-7; TRBD1 is a possible D gene (5 bases). This CDR3 region has 13 residues. Germline CDR1 and CDR2: MNHEY and SVGAGI. V lost 0 bases to trimming and J lost 7 bases, with 10 bases between them. CDR3 bases: TGTGCCAGCAGTTACTCAAGGGGTTGGGAGCAGTACTTC. Amino acid sequence: CASSYSRGWEQYF.

The rearrangement links TRBV29-1 to TRBJ2-1; a possible D gene is TRBD1 (6 bases). The CDR3 extends over 16 amino acids. The germline gives CDR1 SQVTM, CDR2 ANQGSEA. Trimming left V 1 base short and J 0 bases short, with 13 bases between. CDR3 bases: TGCAGCGTTGAAGGGCCCCAGGGGAGCTCCTACAATGAGCAGTTCTTC. It yields the protein CSVEGPQGSSYNEQFF.

This chain connects TRBV14 to TRBJ2-7; D unclear. CDR1 is SGHDN and CDR2 is FVKESK in the germline V gene. The CDR3 spans 12 residues. V lost 2 bases, J lost 1 base, and 3 bases lay in between. In DNA form, the CDR3 reads TGTGCCAGCAGCCAATCGTCCTACGAGCAGTACTTC. Protein sequence: CASSQSSYEQYF.

The V and J genes are TRBV28 and TRBJ1-2; 8 nucleotides align to TRBD1. Germline values: CDR1 MDHEN, CDR2 SYDVKM. The J segment lost 12 bases and the V segment lost 5 bases, leaving 8 bases of the junction unmatched. The CDR3 runs 12 residues. The CDR3 is CASSRTGRDDTF. Written as DNA, the CDR3 is TGTGCCAGCAGTCGGACAGGGAGGGATGACACCTTC.

The chain has TRBV2 and TRBJ2-7; 8 bases match TRBD1. Trimming took 7 bases from V and 6 from J; bases not matched to a gene: 11. The CDR3 runs 14 residues. The germline V gene encodes CDR1 SNHLY and CDR2 FYNNEI. The DNA of the CDR3 is TGTGCCAGCACCCCAGGACAGGGTTTTACCGAGCAGTACTTC. Its protein product is CASTPGQGFTEQYF.

The chain couples TRBV18 to TRBJ1-1; D uncertain. The germline V gene encodes CDR1 KGHSH and CDR2 LQKENI. The CDR3 contains 14 residues. With 0 bases removed from V and 1 base from J, the gap between germline ends came to 6 bases. In DNA form, the CDR3 reads TGTGCCAGCTCACCACCACTAAAGAACACTGAAGCTTTCTTT. Amino acids: CASSPPLKNTEAFF.

The chain joins TRBV5-3 to TRBJ1-5; maybe TRBD1 (5 bases). TRBV5-3 qualifies as an ORF whose function is uncertain. The V gene lost 4 bases and the J gene lost 0 bases, with 17 bases spanning the gap. The CDR3 totals 17 residues. CDR3 amino acids: CARSKDSKGYSNQPQHF. Here the CDR3 DNA reads TGTGCCAGAAGCAAAGACTCCAAGGGGTATAGCAATCAGCCCCAGCATTTT.

This chain links TRBV28 with TRBJ2-1; a possible D gene is TRBD2 (5 bases). CDR1 is MDHEN and CDR2 is SYDVKM in the germline V gene. With 8 bases removed from V and 0 bases from J, the gap between germline ends came to 20 bases. This CDR3 comprises 17 residues. The CDR3 nucleotides read TGTGCCAGCGGAAAATCTGCGGGTTGGAGCTCCTACAATGAGCAGTTCTTC. This gives the protein CASGKSAGWSSYNEQFF. The whole variable domain, filled in from reference TRBV28 and TRBJ2-1, reads DVKVTQSSRYLVKRTGEKVFLECVQDMDHENMFWYRQDPGLGLRLIYFSYDVKMKEKGDIPEGYSVSREKKERFSLILESASTNQTSMYLCASGKSAGWSSYNEQFFGPGTRLTVL.

The chain couples TRBV6-1 to TRBJ2-1, with D perhaps TRBD2 (7 bases). Germline loops: CDR1 MNHNS, CDR2 SASEGT. The CDR3 runs 16 residues. V dropped 4 bases and J dropped 5 bases, with 18 bases sitting between them. The DNA for the CDR3 is TGTGCCAGCAGTGCCCATGCGGGGGCGGCGGACAATGAGCAGTTCTTC. Protein: CASSAHAGAADNEQFF.